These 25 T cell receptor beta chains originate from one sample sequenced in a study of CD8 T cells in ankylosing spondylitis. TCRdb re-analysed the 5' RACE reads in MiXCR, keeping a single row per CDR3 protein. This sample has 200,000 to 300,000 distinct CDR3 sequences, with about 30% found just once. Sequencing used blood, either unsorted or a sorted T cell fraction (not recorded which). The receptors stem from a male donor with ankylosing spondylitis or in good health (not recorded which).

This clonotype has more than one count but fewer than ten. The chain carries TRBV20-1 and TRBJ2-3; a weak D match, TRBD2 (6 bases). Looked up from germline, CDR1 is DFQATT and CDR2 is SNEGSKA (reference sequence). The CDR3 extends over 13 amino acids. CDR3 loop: CTVAGGSTDTQYF. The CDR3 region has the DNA TGCACCGTCGCCGGGGGTAGCACAGATACGCAGTATTTT.

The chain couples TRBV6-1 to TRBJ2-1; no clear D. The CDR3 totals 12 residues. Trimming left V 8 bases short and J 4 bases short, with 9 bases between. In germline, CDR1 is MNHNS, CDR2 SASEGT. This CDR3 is CASAQLYNEQFF. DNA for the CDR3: TGTGCCAGCGCTCAACTATACAATGAGCAGTTCTTC.

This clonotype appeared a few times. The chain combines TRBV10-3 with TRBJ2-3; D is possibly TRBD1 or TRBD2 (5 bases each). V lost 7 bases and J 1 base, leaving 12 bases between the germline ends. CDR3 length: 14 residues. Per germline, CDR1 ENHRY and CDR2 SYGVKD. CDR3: CAIMGTFGTDTQYF. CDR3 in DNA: TGTGCCATCATGGGGACGTTTGGCACAGATACGCAGTATTTT.

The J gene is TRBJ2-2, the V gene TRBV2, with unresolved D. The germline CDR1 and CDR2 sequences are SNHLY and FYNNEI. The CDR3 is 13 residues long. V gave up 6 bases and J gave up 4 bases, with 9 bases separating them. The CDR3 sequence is CASRGQVTGELFF. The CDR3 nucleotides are TGTGCCAGCAGGGGCCAGGTCACCGGGGAGCTGTTTTTT.

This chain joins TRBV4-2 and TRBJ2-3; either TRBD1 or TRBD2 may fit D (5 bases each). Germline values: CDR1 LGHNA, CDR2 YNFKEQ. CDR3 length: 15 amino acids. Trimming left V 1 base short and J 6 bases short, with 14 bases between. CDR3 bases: TGTGCCAGCAGCCAAGGAGGGGCCCCACCGGATACGCAGTATTTT. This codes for CASSQGGAPPDTQYF.

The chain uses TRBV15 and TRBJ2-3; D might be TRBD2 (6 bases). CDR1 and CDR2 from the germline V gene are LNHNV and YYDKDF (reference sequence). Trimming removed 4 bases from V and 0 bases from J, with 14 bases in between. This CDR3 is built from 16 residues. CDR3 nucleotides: TGTGCCACCAGCATCCCCTTAGCGGAGAGCACAGATACGCAGTATTTT. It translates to CATSIPLAESTDTQYF.

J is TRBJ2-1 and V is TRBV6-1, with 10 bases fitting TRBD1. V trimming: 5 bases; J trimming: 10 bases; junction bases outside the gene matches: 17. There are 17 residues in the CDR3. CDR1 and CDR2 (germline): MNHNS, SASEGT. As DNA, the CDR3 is TGTGCCAGCAGTCCCTCATGGACAGGGGGTCTGGAGGGCGAGCAGTTCTTC. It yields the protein CASSPSWTGGLEGEQFF.

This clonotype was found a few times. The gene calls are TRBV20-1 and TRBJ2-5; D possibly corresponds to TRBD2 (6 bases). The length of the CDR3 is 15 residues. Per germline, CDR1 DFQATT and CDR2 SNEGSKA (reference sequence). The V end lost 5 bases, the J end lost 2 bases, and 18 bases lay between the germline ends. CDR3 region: CSALGLGGVQETQYF. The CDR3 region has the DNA TGCAGTGCTCTGGGTCTTGGAGGGGTACAAGAGACCCAGTACTTC.

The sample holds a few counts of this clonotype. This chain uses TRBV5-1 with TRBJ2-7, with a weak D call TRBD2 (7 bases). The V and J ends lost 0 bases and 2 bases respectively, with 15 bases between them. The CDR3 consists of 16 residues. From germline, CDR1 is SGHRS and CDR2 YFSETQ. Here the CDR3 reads CASSLGTGGITYEQYF. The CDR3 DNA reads TGCGCCAGCAGCTTGGGGACGGGGGGCATCACCTACGAGCAGTACTTC.

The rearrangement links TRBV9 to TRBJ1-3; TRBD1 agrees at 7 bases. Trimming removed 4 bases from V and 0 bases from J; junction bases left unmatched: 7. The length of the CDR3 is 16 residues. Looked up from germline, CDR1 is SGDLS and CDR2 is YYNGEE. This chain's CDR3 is CASSPFPGGSGNTIYF. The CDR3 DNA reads TGTGCCAGCAGCCCGTTTCCAGGGGGCTCTGGAAACACCATATATTTT.

The CDR3 DNA sequence: TGTGCCAGCAATATAAGGCAGGGACGAGGGAACACCGGGGAGCTGTTTTTT. As protein: CASNIRQGRGNTGELFF. The V call is TRBV12-3 or TRBV12-4, the J call TRBJ2-2; D assignment may be TRBD1 or TRBD2 (5 bases each). Trimming took 7 bases from V and 1 from J, leaving 19 bases between them. The CDR3 has 17 residues.

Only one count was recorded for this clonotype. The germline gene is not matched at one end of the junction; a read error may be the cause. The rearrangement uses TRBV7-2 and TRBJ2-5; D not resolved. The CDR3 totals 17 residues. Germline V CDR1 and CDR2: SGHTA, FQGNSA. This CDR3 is CASSSEGPRSYQETRYF. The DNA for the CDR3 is TGTGCCAGCAGCTCCGAAGGCCCGCGGAGCTACCAAGAGACCCGGTACTTC.

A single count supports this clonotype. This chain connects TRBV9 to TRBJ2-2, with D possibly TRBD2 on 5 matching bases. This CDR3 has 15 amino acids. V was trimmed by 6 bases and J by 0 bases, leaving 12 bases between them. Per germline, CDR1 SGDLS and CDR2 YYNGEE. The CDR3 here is CASTSGETNTGELFF. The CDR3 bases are TGTGCCAGCACCTCTGGGGAGACGAACACCGGGGAGCTGTTTTTT.

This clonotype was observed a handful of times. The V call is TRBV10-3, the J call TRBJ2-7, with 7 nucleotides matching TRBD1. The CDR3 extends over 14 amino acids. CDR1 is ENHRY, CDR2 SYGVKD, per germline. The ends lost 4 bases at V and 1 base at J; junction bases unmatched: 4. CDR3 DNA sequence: TGTGCCATCAGTGGGACAGGAGGATCCTACGAGCAGTACTTC. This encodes CAISGTGGSYEQYF.

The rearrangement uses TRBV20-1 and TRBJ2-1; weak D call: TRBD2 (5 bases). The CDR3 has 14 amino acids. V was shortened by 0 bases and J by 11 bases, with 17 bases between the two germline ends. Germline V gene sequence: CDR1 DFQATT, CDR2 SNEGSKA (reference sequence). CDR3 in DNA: TGCAGTGCTAGAGAACCGGGGATGGGGAATAAGCAGTTCTTC. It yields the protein CSAREPGMGNKQFF.

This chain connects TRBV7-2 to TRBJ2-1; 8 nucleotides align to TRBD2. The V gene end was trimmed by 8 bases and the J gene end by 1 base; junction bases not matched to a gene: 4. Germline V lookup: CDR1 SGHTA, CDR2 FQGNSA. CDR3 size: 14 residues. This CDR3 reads CASDGGASYNEQFF. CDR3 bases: TGTGCCAGCGACGGGGGGGCTTCCTACAATGAGCAGTTCTTC. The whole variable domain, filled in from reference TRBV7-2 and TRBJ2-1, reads GAGVSQSPSNKVTEKGKDVELRCDPISGHTALYWYRQSLGQGLEFLIYFQGNSAPDKSGLPSDRFSAERTGGSVSTLTIQRTQQEDSAVYLCASDGGASYNEQFFGPGTRLTVL.

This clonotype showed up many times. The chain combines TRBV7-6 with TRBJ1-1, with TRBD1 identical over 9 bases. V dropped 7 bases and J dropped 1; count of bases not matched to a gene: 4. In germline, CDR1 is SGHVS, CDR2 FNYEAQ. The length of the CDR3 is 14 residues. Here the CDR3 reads CASTQGASNTEAFF. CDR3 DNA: TGTGCCAGCACACAGGGGGCCTCGAACACTGAAGCTTTCTTT.

This CDR3 is CASSLIGGRDTQYF. Here the CDR3 DNA reads TGTGCCAGCAGCTTAATTGGGGGGCGGGATACGCAGTATTTT. J is TRBJ2-3 and V is TRBV7-3, with D tentatively TRBD1 or TRBD2 (6 bases each). The V and J ends lost 1 base and 6 bases respectively, with 11 bases between them. The CDR3 covers 14 residues. Germline CDR1 SGHTA, CDR2 FQGTGA.

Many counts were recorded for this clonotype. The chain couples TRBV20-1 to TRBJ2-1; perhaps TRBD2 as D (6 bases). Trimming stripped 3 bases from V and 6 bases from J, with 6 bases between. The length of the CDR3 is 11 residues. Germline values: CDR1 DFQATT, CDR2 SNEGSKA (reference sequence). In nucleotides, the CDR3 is TGCAGTGCTAGTAGCGGCAATGAGCAGTTCTTC. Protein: CSASSGNEQFF.

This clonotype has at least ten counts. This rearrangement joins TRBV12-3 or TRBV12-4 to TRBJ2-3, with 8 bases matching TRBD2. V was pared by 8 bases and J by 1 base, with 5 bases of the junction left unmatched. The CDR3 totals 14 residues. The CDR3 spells CASRTSGRTDTQYF. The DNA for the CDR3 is TGTGCCAGCCGCACTAGCGGTCGCACAGATACGCAGTATTTT.

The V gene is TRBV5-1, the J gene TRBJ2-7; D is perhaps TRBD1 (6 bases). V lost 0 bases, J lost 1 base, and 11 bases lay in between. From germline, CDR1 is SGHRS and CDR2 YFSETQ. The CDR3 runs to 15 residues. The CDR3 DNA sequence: TGCGCCAGCAGCTTGGAAGCAGGGGTGTCCTACGAGCAGTACTTC. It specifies CASSLEAGVSYEQYF.

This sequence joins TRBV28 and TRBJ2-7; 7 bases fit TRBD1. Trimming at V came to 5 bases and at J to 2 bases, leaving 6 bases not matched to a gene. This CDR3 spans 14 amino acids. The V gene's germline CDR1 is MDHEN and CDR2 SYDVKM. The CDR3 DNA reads TGTGCCAGCAGTACCTGGGACAGACCCTACGAGCAGTACTTC. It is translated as CASSTWDRPYEQYF.

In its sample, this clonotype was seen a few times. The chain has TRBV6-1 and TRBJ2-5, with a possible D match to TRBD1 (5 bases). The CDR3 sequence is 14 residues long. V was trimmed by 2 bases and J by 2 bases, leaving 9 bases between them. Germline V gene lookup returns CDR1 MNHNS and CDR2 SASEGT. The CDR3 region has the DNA TGTGCCAGCAGTGAACAGGGCCCTCAAGAGACCCAGTACTTC. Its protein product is CASSEQGPQETQYF.

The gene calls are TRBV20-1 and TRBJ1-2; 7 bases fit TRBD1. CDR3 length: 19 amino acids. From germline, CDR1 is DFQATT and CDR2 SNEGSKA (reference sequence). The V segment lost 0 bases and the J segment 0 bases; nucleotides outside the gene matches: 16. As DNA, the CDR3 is TGCAGTGCTAGAGATTGGGGGGACAGTAATCGTTCCGCTAACTATGGCTACACCTTC. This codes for CSARDWGDSNRSANYGYTF.

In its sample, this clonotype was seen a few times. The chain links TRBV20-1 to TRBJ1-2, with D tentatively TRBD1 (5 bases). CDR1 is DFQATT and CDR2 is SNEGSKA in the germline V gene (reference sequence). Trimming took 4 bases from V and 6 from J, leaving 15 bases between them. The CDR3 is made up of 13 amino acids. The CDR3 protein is CSAKQDLLDGYTF. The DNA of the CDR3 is TGCAGTGCTAAACAGGATTTATTGGATGGCTACACCTTC.